The T cell receptor (beta chain) under discussion was sequenced for a study of T cells in Graves' hyperthyroidism and ophthalmopathy. Whole-study results and caveats: Most thyroid clonotypes expanded above 0.001 were also detected in blood. The model foresaw ophthalmopathy a median around 6 months prior to onset. A model using 13 V-J features told ophthalmopathy apart from stable hyperthyroidism.

RNA transcripts provided the source from which TCR beta CDR3 regions were amplified. When the TCR CDR3 underwent first-round RT-PCR, the HTBI primer set was used. From the multiplex PCR reads, TCRdb called clonotypes with MiXCR, one entry per CDR3 protein. Of 350,000 to 400,000 distinct CDR3 sequences detected, 14% to 15% appear once; the ten largest clones hold over 25%. The CDR3 runs to 16 residues. Germline V CDR1 and CDR2: SGHTA, FQGNSA. With 1 base clipped from V and 5 bases from J, the junction kept 6 bases outside the gene matches. This clonotype appeared many times. Its antigen is unidentified.

The sequence came from a woman in her 30s with Graves' hyperthyroidism. The source material was blood. V is TRBV7-2 and J is TRBJ2-3, with TRBD2 identical over 10 bases. This chain's CDR3 is CASSLGSGRAGDTQYF. The CDR3 region has the DNA TGTGCCAGCAGCTTAGGCAGCGGGAGGGCCGGAGATACGCAGTATTTT.